This TCR beta chain appears in the sequencing data of a study of post-analysis software for immune sequencing data. Study observations and caveats: Analysis by F measure revealed that same-batch samples clustered strongly together. The study found significantly lower normalized Chao1 diversity in multiple sclerosis patients than in controls. When patients were compared with controls, 4 or 5 TRBV segments were more frequent, TRBV5-6, TRBV5-1 and TRBV20-1 among them.

There are 11 residues in the CDR3. V lost 6 bases and J 11 bases, leaving 13 bases between the germline ends. This clonotype showed up just a few times. Its antigen remains unidentified. cDNA libraries of TCR beta carried unique molecular identifiers. TCRdb recomputed calls from the PCR reads with MiXCR, one row per CDR3 protein. The data show about 620,000 distinct CDR3 sequences, 44% seen once. This TCR derives from a girl between 5 and 17 years old with multiple sclerosis. This chain links TRBV12-3 or TRBV12-4 with TRBJ2-5; D is perhaps TRBD2 (5 bases). The source material was blood. Here the CDR3 reads CASSPGRRQYF. The DNA for the CDR3 is TGTGCCAGCAGCCCGGGAAGGCGTCAGTACTTC.